This entry is about one T cell receptor beta chain. Its antigen remains unidentified. One base away there is no much larger clone; base qualities are not given. V trim: 0 bases; J trim: 5 bases; unmatched bases: 6. CDR3 length: 16 amino acids, cysteine to phenylalanine. CDR3 DNA is the only sequence kept; it has 48 bases, read in frame from the first base. CDR1 and CDR2, per the germline V gene (reference sequence), are MNHEY and SMNVEV. The sample originates from a study of T cell responses to AZD1222 COVID-19 vaccine (dated by TCRdb to the early 2020s). Broadly, across the study: AZD1222 recipients whose second dose came at about 4 weeks and those whose second dose came at about 12 weeks were combined into one group, since spike-specific TCR depth and breadth did not differ between the two schedules. A total of under 250 trial participants underwent TCR sequencing, of whom some 200 had received two doses of AZD1222 and around 25 had received two doses of the MenACWY control vaccine. Trial participants were enrolled into age subgroups of 18-55, 56-69 and 70-plus years, which contained about 150, 28 and 57 TCR-sequenced participants, respectively.

This specimen's time point label, per the study, means: baseline before first vaccination. The vaccinee samples were drawn from two UK trials, COV001 and COV002, one of which was a single-blind randomized controlled phase 2/3 trial testing AZD1222 (ChAdOx1 nCoV-19) in healthy adults. Trial participant PBMC samples were collected at day 0 and day 28 after the second dose for TCRbeta chain sequencing. Here is what the overall study found, with its caveats: Reportedly, close to half of the unique spike-specific TCRs recognized epitopes lying outside the regions that are mutated in the B.1.351 and B.1.1.7 variants. Conclusions about previously exposed vaccinees were limited because only a handful of AZD1222 recipients were SARS-CoV-2 seropositive at baseline. CD4 TCRs associated with the vaccine covered the entire spike protein, and the dominant responses were in regions 160-218 and 743-854. Spike-specific TCR breadth and depth rose significantly after two AZD1222 doses compared with day 0 and with MenACWY recipients. Because no day 14 peak-response samples were available, the repertoires could be characterized only after the peak T cell response. Most participants were white British and females outnumbered males, and the authors suggested that clonal diversity may have been underestimated. In the small 56-69-year group, the increase in depth fell short of significance, most likely because of low power.

The CDR3 regions of human TCRbeta chains were analyzed by immunosequencing. The published analysis was carried out like this. TCRs in the repertoires were matched against a reference library of SARS-CoV-2-specific TCRs that had been generated with the MIRA antigen-specificity platform. Breadth was defined as the fraction of unique TCRs that were SARS-CoV-2-associated. Depth was defined as the fraction of total T cells that were SARS-CoV-2-associated. Using the MIRA data, each spike-specific TCR was mapped to the spike region that the TCR reacts to and placed in a CD4 or CD8 class. Log10-transformed breadth and depth values were compared by one-way ANOVA with Sidak's multiple comparisons tests. The immuneACCESS repertoire file appears here via TCRdb, limited to in-frame rearrangements. These files lack a portion of the clones; in checked studies, under half of the deficit traces to unresolved V genes, and the cause of the others is not known. That table is the source of V, J and clone size, and D and trimming were worked out from the DNA. In this sample the table shows around 110,000 clones, roughly 93% of which occur a single time. 2.5% to 3.5% of the sample lies in the top ten.

The rearranged segments are TRBV27 and TRBJ2-7, with TRBD1 identical over 11 junction bases. The material was peripheral blood, obtained on day 0 of AZD1222 vaccination. This clonotype originated in an adult in good health. The CDR3 reads as follows: CASSLSPGQGANEQYF. The bases read TGTGCCAGCAGTTTATCCCCCGGACAGGGGGCAAACGAGCAGTACTTC.